Listed below are T cell receptor beta chains from one sample, sequenced in a study of cytomegalovirus exposure and HLA in healthy donors. Assay used: immunoSEQ multiplex PCR; TCRdb lists only in-frame clones, some missing. The data hold around 180,000 clones, with 79% observed a single time. Specimen: PBMCs. These receptors originate from a woman between 35 and 50 years old in good health and CMV-seronegative. Both conserved end residues are part of each CDR3. The D gene is left open where the match is weak. Clone size is not always given. Where it is, it says once, few, many or a class for expanded clones.

abundance: -; j_gene: TRBJ1-1; v_gene: TRBV7-6; d_gene: TRBD1; CDR3nt: TGTGCCAGCAGCTTAGGGGGGCCGGGACAGGGCGAAGCTTTCTTT; CDR3aa: CASSLGGPGQGEAFF
abundance: -; j_gene: TRBJ2-3; v_gene: TRBV25-1; d_gene: -; CDR3nt: TGTGCCAGCAGTGAATCAGGCGGGGTCACCACAGATACGCAGTATTTT; CDR3aa: CASSESGGVTTDTQYF
abundance: few; j_gene: TRBJ1-6; v_gene: TRBV2; d_gene: TRBD1; CDR3nt: TGTGCCAGCAGTGACCGGACAGGGGATTCACCCCTCCACTTT; CDR3aa: CASSDRTGDSPLHF
abundance: -; j_gene: TRBJ1-6; v_gene: TRBV19; d_gene: TRBD1; CDR3nt: TGTGCCAGCCGACATCGAGGGGGGACAGATAATTCACCCCTCCACTTT; CDR3aa: CASRHRGGTDNSPLHF
abundance: -; j_gene: TRBJ2-7; v_gene: TRBV7-9; d_gene: -; CDR3nt: TGTGCCAGCAGCTTAAGCGTAGGCTACGAGCAGTACTTC; CDR3aa: CASSLSVGYEQYF
abundance: -; j_gene: TRBJ1-3; v_gene: TRBV5-8; d_gene: TRBD1; CDR3nt: TGTGCCAGCAGCTTAGGACAGGGTGCCAACACCATATATTTT; CDR3aa: CASSLGQGANTIYF
abundance: -; j_gene: TRBJ1-1; v_gene: TRBV19; d_gene: TRBD1; CDR3nt: TGTGCCAGTGGGGGACAGACAAGCTTTGAAGCTTTCTTT; CDR3aa: CASGGQTSFEAFF
abundance: -; j_gene: TRBJ2-7; v_gene: TRBV27; d_gene: -; CDR3nt: TGTGCCAGCAGTTTCAGCAGCGCCGGCTCCTACGAGCAATACTTC; CDR3aa: CASSFSSAGSYEQYF
abundance: once; j_gene: TRBJ2-1; v_gene: TRBV29-1; d_gene: TRBD2; CDR3nt: TGCAGCGTCCAAAGGGGACTAGCGAACAATGAGCAGTTCTTC; CDR3aa: CSVQRGLANNEQFF
abundance: -; j_gene: TRBJ2-7; v_gene: TRBV18; d_gene: TRBD1; CDR3nt: TGTGCCAGCTCACCACGGGACAGCTCCATAGAGCAGTACTTC; CDR3aa: CASSPRDSSIEQYF
abundance: -; j_gene: TRBJ1-4; v_gene: TRBV6-5; d_gene: TRBD1; CDR3nt: TGTGCCAGCAGCGGACAGGGGGGAACTAATGAAAAACTGTTTTTT; CDR3aa: CASSGQGGTNEKLFF
abundance: once; j_gene: TRBJ2-5; v_gene: TRBV9; d_gene: TRBD1; CDR3nt: TGTGCCAGCAGCGGAGCCGGGACAGGGGAACTTTCTTACGAGACCCAGTACTTC; CDR3aa: CASSGAGTGELSYETQYF
abundance: -; j_gene: TRBJ2-5; v_gene: TRBV27; d_gene: -; CDR3nt: TGTGCCAGCAGAACCTGGACAGCCCGCCCGGAGACCCAGTACTTC; CDR3aa: CASRTWTARPETQYF
abundance: -; j_gene: TRBJ1-1; v_gene: TRBV6-5; d_gene: -; CDR3nt: TGTGCCAGCGGGCGGGGTCAAGCTTTCTTT; CDR3aa: CASGRGQAFF
abundance: -; j_gene: TRBJ2-5; v_gene: TRBV7-2; d_gene: TRBD1; CDR3nt: TGTGCCAGCAGCAGACAGGGGGGGGAGACCCAGTACTTC; CDR3aa: CASSRQGGETQYF
abundance: once; j_gene: TRBJ1-2; v_gene: TRBV19; d_gene: TRBD1; CDR3nt: TGTGCCAGTAGTAATACAGGGGGCTTCTATGGCTACACCTTC; CDR3aa: CASSNTGGFYGYTF
abundance: -; j_gene: TRBJ2-3; v_gene: TRBV10-2; d_gene: TRBD2; CDR3nt: TGCGCCAGCAATGCGGGGGGCCTCACAGATACGCAGTATTTT; CDR3aa: CASNAGGLTDTQYF
abundance: -; j_gene: TRBJ1-4; v_gene: TRBV6-1; d_gene: -; CDR3nt: TGTGCCAGCAGTGAAGGGTACGTCGAGGAAAAACTGTTTTTT; CDR3aa: CASSEGYVEEKLFF
abundance: -; j_gene: TRBJ1-1; v_gene: TRBV7-6; d_gene: TRBD1; CDR3nt: TGTGCCAGCAGCTTAGGTCCTAGGGGGCAGGGGATCCCAAGAGGCACTGAAGCTTTCTTT; CDR3aa: CASSLGPRGQGIPRGTEAFF
abundance: -; j_gene: TRBJ1-4; v_gene: TRBV29-1; d_gene: -; CDR3nt: TGCAGCGTTGCAGGTGGACTTAATGAAAAACTGTTTTTT; CDR3aa: CSVAGGLNEKLFF
abundance: -; j_gene: TRBJ1-1; v_gene: TRBV5-6; d_gene: -; CDR3nt: TGTGCCAGCAGCTTAGATACTACAGGGCGAAGTGAAGCTTTCTTT; CDR3aa: CASSLDTTGRSEAFF
abundance: -; j_gene: TRBJ1-4; v_gene: TRBV6-1; d_gene: TRBD1; CDR3nt: TGTGCCAGCAGTGAGAGGGACAGACAAAATGAAAAACTGTTTTTT; CDR3aa: CASSERDRQNEKLFF
abundance: -; j_gene: TRBJ2-7; v_gene: TRBV28; d_gene: TRBD2; CDR3nt: TGTGCCAGCAGCGAGGGTGGACTAGCGGGGGACTACGAGCAGTACTTC; CDR3aa: CASSEGGLAGDYEQYF
abundance: -; j_gene: TRBJ1-3; v_gene: TRBV19; d_gene: -; CDR3nt: TGTGCCAGTAGTATCGTTCAGGGGATTTCTGGAAACACCATATATTTT; CDR3aa: CASSIVQGISGNTIYF
abundance: -; j_gene: TRBJ2-5; v_gene: TRBV5-1; d_gene: TRBD2; CDR3nt: TGCGCCAGCAGCTTCCTTCGACTAGCGGGGGGGCTATCCCAAGAGACCCAGTACTTC; CDR3aa: CASSFLRLAGGLSQETQYF
abundance: once; j_gene: TRBJ1-3; v_gene: TRBV5-8; d_gene: -; CDR3nt: TGTGCCAGCAGCCCCGGGACTTCTCCCGATTTT; CDR3aa: CASSPGTSPDF
abundance: -; j_gene: TRBJ2-7; v_gene: TRBV30; d_gene: -; CDR3nt: TGTGCCTGGAGTGTAGGGATCACAGGCCTCTACGAGCAGTACTTC; CDR3aa: CAWSVGITGLYEQYF
abundance: -; j_gene: TRBJ2-7; v_gene: TRBV21-1; d_gene: -; CDR3nt: TGTGCCAGCAGCACGTCGACAGGGCCCCACTTAATTATCTACGAGCAGTACTTC; CDR3aa: CASSTSTGPHLIIYEQYF
abundance: once; j_gene: TRBJ2-3; v_gene: TRBV7-9; d_gene: -; CDR3nt: TGTGCCAGCAGCCGGGGGACAGATACGCAGTATTTT; CDR3aa: CASSRGTDTQYF
abundance: -; j_gene: TRBJ2-5; v_gene: TRBV7-8; d_gene: TRBD2; CDR3nt: TGTGCCAGCAGCTTAGAGGCGGGAGGGCCAGATGAGACCCAGTACTTC; CDR3aa: CASSLEAGGPDETQYF
abundance: few; j_gene: TRBJ1-4; v_gene: TRBV28; d_gene: -; CDR3nt: TGTGCCACCACGGGTGTCGTCGGAAAACTGTTTTTT; CDR3aa: CATTGVVGKLFF
abundance: -; j_gene: TRBJ2-1; v_gene: TRBV5-1; d_gene: TRBD2; CDR3nt: TGCGCCAGCAATCCTAGCGGGAGCTCCTACAATGAGCAGTTCTTC; CDR3aa: CASNPSGSSYNEQFF
abundance: -; j_gene: TRBJ1-6; v_gene: TRBV5-1; d_gene: -; CDR3nt: TGCGCCAGCACCGAAGGGACTGCGGACAATTCACCCCTCCACTTT; CDR3aa: CASTEGTADNSPLHF
abundance: few; j_gene: TRBJ1-1; v_gene: TRBV28; d_gene: TRBD1; CDR3nt: TGTGCCAGCAGGACAGGGGCGAACACTGAAGCTTTCTTT; CDR3aa: CASRTGANTEAFF
abundance: -; j_gene: TRBJ1-1; v_gene: TRBV5-1; d_gene: -; CDR3nt: TGCGCCAGCAGCCTGGCCGCGGGTGAGTACACTGAAGCTTTCTTT; CDR3aa: CASSLAAGEYTEAFF
abundance: -; j_gene: TRBJ2-1; v_gene: TRBV9; d_gene: TRBD2; CDR3nt: TGTGCCAGCAGCGTAGGGGCGGGAGCCTACAATGAGCAGTTCTTC; CDR3aa: CASSVGAGAYNEQFF
abundance: -; j_gene: TRBJ2-5; v_gene: TRBV6-5; d_gene: TRBD2; CDR3nt: TGTGCCAGCAGTGGGACTAGCCAAGAGACCCAGTACTTC; CDR3aa: CASSGTSQETQYF
abundance: -; j_gene: TRBJ2-3; v_gene: TRBV28; d_gene: TRBD1; CDR3nt: TGTGCCAGCAGTTTCCCCACGACAGGGGGAAGCACAGATACGCAGTATTTT; CDR3aa: CASSFPTTGGSTDTQYF
abundance: once; j_gene: TRBJ2-1; v_gene: TRBV9; d_gene: TRBD1; CDR3nt: TGTGCCAGCAGCGTAGTAACCGGGCAGGGGGTCAATGAGCAGTTCTTC; CDR3aa: CASSVVTGQGVNEQFF
abundance: few; j_gene: TRBJ1-4; v_gene: TRBV15; d_gene: -; CDR3nt: TGTGCCACCAGCAGAGGGCCAGTGCCTAATGAAAAACTGTTTTTT; CDR3aa: CATSRGPVPNEKLFF
abundance: -; j_gene: TRBJ2-7; v_gene: TRBV11-2; d_gene: TRBD1; CDR3nt: TGTGCCAGCAGCTTAGCGGCGGACAGGGAATTCTACGAGCAGTACTTC; CDR3aa: CASSLAADREFYEQYF
abundance: -; j_gene: TRBJ1-2; v_gene: TRBV5-1; d_gene: TRBD1; CDR3nt: TGCGCCAGCGCGACAGGGAACTATGGCTACACCTTC; CDR3aa: CASATGNYGYTF
abundance: -; j_gene: TRBJ2-6; v_gene: TRBV10-3; d_gene: TRBD1; CDR3nt: TGTGCCATCAGGGACAGGGATTCCCCTGGGGCCAACGTCCTGACTTTC; CDR3aa: CAIRDRDSPGANVLTF
abundance: -; j_gene: TRBJ2-2; v_gene: TRBV6-6; d_gene: -; CDR3nt: TGTGCCAGTGGCGACAACCCGGGGGAGCTGTTTTTT; CDR3aa: CASGDNPGELFF
abundance: -; j_gene: TRBJ1-6; v_gene: TRBV28; d_gene: -; CDR3nt: TGTGCCAGCAGCCGACTCGACAACAGGGCCGATAATTCACCCCTCCACTTT; CDR3aa: CASSRLDNRADNSPLHF
abundance: -; j_gene: TRBJ2-1; v_gene: TRBV19; d_gene: TRBD2; CDR3nt: TGTGCCAGTAGCCGCGGGGGGACCTTAAACAATGAGCAGTTCTTC; CDR3aa: CASSRGGTLNNEQFF
abundance: once; j_gene: TRBJ1-2; v_gene: TRBV5-4; d_gene: -; CDR3nt: TGTGCCAGCAGCTTGGCGCTTGGGGGCGCACTTGCCAACTATGGCTACACCTTC; CDR3aa: CASSLALGGALANYGYTF
abundance: -; j_gene: TRBJ1-5; v_gene: TRBV5-5; d_gene: TRBD1; CDR3nt: TGTGCCAGCAGCCTCGCCCCCCGACAGGGGAGACATCAGCCCCAGCATTTT; CDR3aa: CASSLAPRQGRHQPQHF
abundance: few; j_gene: TRBJ2-7; v_gene: TRBV5-6; d_gene: TRBD2; CDR3nt: TGTGCCAGCAGCTTGCGACTAGCGGGAGGGCCAGTCTACGAGCAGTACTTC; CDR3aa: CASSLRLAGGPVYEQYF
abundance: -; j_gene: TRBJ2-7; v_gene: TRBV5-4; d_gene: TRBD1; CDR3nt: TGTGCCAGCAGCTTGGGACAGGGGGTGGTTAGCGAGCAGTACTTC; CDR3aa: CASSLGQGVVSEQYF